Sequencing of this T cell receptor (beta chain) was carried out in a study of beta chain bispecific antibodies for T cell cancers (dated by TCRdb to the early 2020s). Looking at the study overall: After T cells from healthy donors were cocultured with bispecific antibodies and T cell leukemia lines, the researchers used TRBV sequencing of the cells that survived to measure how much each TRBV family was depleted. On the cell surface, TRBV12 (TRBV12-3) was expressed by Jurkat cells, whereas TRBV5-5 was expressed by HPB-ALL cells.

The libraries included unique molecular identifier barcodes, and the barcodes were used to quantify clonotypes. Qiagen AllPrep DNA/RNA Micro kits were used to isolate total RNA, and an Agilent TapeStation was used to check RNA quality. TCR beta libraries were constructed by 5' RACE, in which cDNA synthesis was followed by two PCR steps with TCR beta constant-region gene-specific primers. TCR beta libraries were sequenced on an Illumina MiSeq platform. For the original study's pipeline: MIGEC, MiXCR and VDJtools were used for read processing. To get a clonotype's frequency, the unique molecular identifiers belonging to that clonotype were divided by all unique molecular identifiers in the sample. Nonfunctional TRBV genes classified in IMGT as pseudogenes or open reading frames, for example TRBV1, TRBV12-1 and TRBV21, were left out. The public reads were reanalyzed by TCRdb: fastp trimming at Q25, MiXCR alignment, in-frame beta chains only. Rows matching on CDR3 protein sequence are summarized as one entry with the most common DNA and genes. The authors' filters were not applied to this entry. For this sample there are 21,000 or so distinct CDR3 sequences; approximately 2.6% appear just once. Of the sample, approximately 30% is held by the ten largest clones.

Results the study describes overall, beyond this receptor: Every sequenced sample contained a mix of leukemia cell line cells and normal T cells, and most targeted TRBV signal came from the leukemia cells rather than from the normal T cells. Cross-reactivity of the anti-TRBV5-5 antibody with TRBV5-6 was attributed to high sequence similarity between the two genes.

At least ten counts were recorded for this clonotype. Its antigen is unknown. The input lacks base qualities; no much larger clone sits a single base away. The CDR3 measures 14 amino acids from cysteine to phenylalanine. Solely the CDR3 DNA is kept, with 42 bases framed from the first base. The germline V gene encodes CDR1 MDHEN and CDR2 SYDVKM. V is reduced by 1 base and J by 0 bases, leaving a spacing of 4 bases between them. T cells were expanded from blood mononuclear cells with anti-CD3 antibody OKT3 or CD3/CD28 Dynabeads for 2 to 3 days. The culture conditions for expanded T cells were RPMI 1640 plus 10% fetal bovine serum, recombinant human IL-2 (approximately 100 IU/ml) and IL-7 (roughly 4.5 ng/ml). For cocultures, some 50,000 normal T cells were combined with some 50,000 target cells and bispecific antibody in approximately 110 ul and incubated for under 20 hours at 37 degrees C. Each bispecific antibody was composed of two single-chain variable fragments, which were expressed in a single-chain diabody format with a His tag. Effector T cells were obtained from healthy human donors, and peripheral blood mononuclear cells were isolated from leukapheresis samples by Ficoll density gradient centrifugation.

The origin of this receptor is a human donor in good health. Some clones in this sample may be carry-over from other donors' samples. The sequencing input was healthy donor T cells cultured with leukemia cells. The rearranged chain carries TRBV28 and TRBJ1-5, with the identity of the D gene unclear. The CDR3: CASSLYNSNQPQHF. The nucleotide sequence reads as follows: TGTGCCAGCAGTTTATATAATAGCAATCAGCCCCAGCATTTT.